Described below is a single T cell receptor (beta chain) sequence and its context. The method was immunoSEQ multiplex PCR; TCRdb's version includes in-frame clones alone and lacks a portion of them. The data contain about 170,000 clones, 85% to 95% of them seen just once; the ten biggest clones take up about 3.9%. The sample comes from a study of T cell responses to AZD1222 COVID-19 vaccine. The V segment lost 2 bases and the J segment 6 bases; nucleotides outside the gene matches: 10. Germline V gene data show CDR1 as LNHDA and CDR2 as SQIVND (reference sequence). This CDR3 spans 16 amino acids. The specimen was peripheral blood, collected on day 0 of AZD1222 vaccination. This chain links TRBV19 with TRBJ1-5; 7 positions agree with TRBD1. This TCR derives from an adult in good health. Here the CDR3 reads CASSIKQGQGGQPQHF. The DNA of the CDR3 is TGTGCCAGTAGTATAAAACAGGGGCAAGGGGGTCAGCCCCAGCATTTT.